The sample holds one count of the clone carrying this TCR beta chain. The antigen is undetermined. The study ran its PCR with 60 Vbeta and 13 Jbeta primers. Libraries were prepared by immunoSEQ multiplex PCR; TCRdb keeps only in-frame clonotypes and omits some of them. The sample lists 150,000 to 180,000 clones, around 79% seen once, with approximately 8% in the top ten. This sample is drawn from a study of cytomegalovirus exposure and HLA in healthy donors. All the people who gave samples were healthy bone marrow donors. Regarding the study as a whole: The authors considered a cluster of highly shared sequence variants likely to be a sequencing artifact. Researchers catalogued about 160 TCR beta chains as cytomegalovirus-associated. In vitro work confirmed that three CMV-associated chains recognize CMV antigens.

V lost 3 bases, J lost 11 bases, and 11 bases lay in between. Germline V gene sequence: CDR1 LNHDA, CDR2 SQIVND (reference sequence). The CDR3 is 12 residues long. The clonotype originates from a man between 25 and 39 years old in good health and CMV-seropositive. Sequencing was carried out using PBMCs. V is TRBV19 and J is TRBJ1-5; no clear D gene. The CDR3 sequence is CASSIGRVAQHF. CDR3 nucleotides: TGTGCCAGTAGTATTGGGCGGGTGGCCCAGCATTTT.